This T cell receptor (beta chain) was identified during a study of blood T cell repertoires in COVID-19. Whole-study context: PBMCs, B-cell-depleted T cells, or T cells provided the cDNA or gDNA that made up the material.

Researchers sorted participants into cohorts using their self-reported clinical history. In Cohort 3, a recovered donor had either two negative PCRs, clearance, or symptom resolution. Sequencing was performed with immunoSEQ multiplex PCR; in TCRdb, only in-frame clones are kept and a portion is missing. The table lists fewer than 300,000 clones, roughly 88% of them singletons. This sequence originates from a woman younger than 45 who had recovered from COVID-19. The sample comprised PBMCs or T cells enriched from blood (not recorded which).

The CDR3 sequence: CSASQKLNYEQYF. As DNA, the CDR3 is TGCAGTGCTAGTCAGAAACTAAACTACGAGCAGTACTTC. The V gene is TRBV20-1, the J gene TRBJ2-7, with D unclear. V was clipped by 3 bases and J by 3 bases, with 12 bases between them. The CDR3 has 13 amino acids. Germline assignment: CDR1 DFQATT and CDR2 SNEGSKA (reference sequence).